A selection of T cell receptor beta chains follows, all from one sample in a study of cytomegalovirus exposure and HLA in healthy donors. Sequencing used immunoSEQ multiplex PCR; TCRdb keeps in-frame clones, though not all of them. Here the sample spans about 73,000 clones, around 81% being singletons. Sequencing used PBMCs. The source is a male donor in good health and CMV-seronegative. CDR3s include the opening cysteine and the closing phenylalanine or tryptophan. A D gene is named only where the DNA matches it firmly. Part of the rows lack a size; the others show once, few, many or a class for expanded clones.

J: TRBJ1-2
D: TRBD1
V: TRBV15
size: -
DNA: TGTGCCACCAGCAGACTTGACAGGGGACCCCTCTATGGCTACCCCTTC
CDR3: CATSRLDRGPLYGYPF

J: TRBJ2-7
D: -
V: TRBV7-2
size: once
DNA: TGTGCCAGCAGCTTGGGGACATCCCCCTACGAGCAGTACTTC
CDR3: CASSLGTSPYEQYF

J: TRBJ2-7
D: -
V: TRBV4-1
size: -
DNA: TGCGCCAGCAGCCGGAGGGACGTGGAGGACGAGCAGTACTTC
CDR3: CASSRRDVEDEQYF

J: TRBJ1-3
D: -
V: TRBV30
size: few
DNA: TGTGCCTGGAGTCCGGAGGGGTCGACTGGAAACACCATATATTTT
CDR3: CAWSPEGSTGNTIYF

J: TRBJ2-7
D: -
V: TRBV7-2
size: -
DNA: TGTGCCAGCAGCCCCCAAGTTGGGGGCTACGAGCAGTACTTC
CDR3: CASSPQVGGYEQYF

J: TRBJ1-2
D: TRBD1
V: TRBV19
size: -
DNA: TGTGCCAGTAGCAGACAGGGGGTAGACTATGGCTACACCTTC
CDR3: CASSRQGVDYGYTF

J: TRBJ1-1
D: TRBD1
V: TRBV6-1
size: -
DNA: TGTGCCAGCAGGCCTACAGGGGGCGGCACTGAAGCTTTCTTT
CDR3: CASRPTGGGTEAFF

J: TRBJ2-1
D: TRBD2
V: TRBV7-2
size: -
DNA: TGTGCCAGCAGCTTTCAGACTAGCGGAATCTACAATGAGCAGTTCTTC
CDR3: CASSFQTSGIYNEQFF

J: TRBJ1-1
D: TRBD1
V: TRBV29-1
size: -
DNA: TGCAGCGTTGAAACAGGGGCTTACACTGAAGCTTTCTTT
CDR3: CSVETGAYTEAFF

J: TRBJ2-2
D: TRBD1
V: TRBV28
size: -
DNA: TGTGCCAGCAGTTGGGACAGGGGGCATATTCCTGGGGAGCTGTTTTTT
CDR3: CASSWDRGHIPGELFF

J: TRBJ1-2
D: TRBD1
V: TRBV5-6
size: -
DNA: TGTGCCAGCAGCGTGACAGGGGTGGGTAACTATGGCTACCCCTTC
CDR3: CASSVTGVGNYGYPF

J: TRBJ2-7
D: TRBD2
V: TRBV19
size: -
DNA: TGTGCCAGTAGTATCGGACTAGCCCCCTCTTATGAGCAGTACTTC
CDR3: CASSIGLAPSYEQYF

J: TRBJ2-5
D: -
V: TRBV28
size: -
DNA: TGTGCCAGCAGGGACAGAAACCAAGAGACCCAGTACTTC
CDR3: CASRDRNQETQYF

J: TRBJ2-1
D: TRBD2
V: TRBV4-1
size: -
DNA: TGCGCCAGCAGCCAAGATATAGGGCGGGAGTCGTTCTTC
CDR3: CASSQDIGRESFF

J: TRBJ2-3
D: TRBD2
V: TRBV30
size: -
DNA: TGTGCCTGGGCCCGGACTAGCATAACAGATACGCAGTATTTT
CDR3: CAWARTSITDTQYF

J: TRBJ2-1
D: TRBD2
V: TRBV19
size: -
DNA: TGTGCCAGTAGTGCTAGACGTAGCGGGAGTGTAAATGAGCAGTTCTTC
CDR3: CASSARRSGSVNEQFF

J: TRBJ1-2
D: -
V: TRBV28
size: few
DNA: TGTGCCAGCAGTACTCCGTCCCAATATGGCTACACCTTC
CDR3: CASSTPSQYGYTF

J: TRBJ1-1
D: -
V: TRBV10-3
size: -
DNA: TGTGCCATCAGTAAAACAGGGTTTGACACTGAAGCTTTCTTT
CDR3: CAISKTGFDTEAFF

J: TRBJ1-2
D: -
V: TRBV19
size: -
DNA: TGTGCCAGTAGTATTGGAGTTACTAACTATGGCTACACCTTC
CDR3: CASSIGVTNYGYTF

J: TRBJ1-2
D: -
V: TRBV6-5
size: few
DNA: TGTGCCAGCAGTGGCCCCGCGGGGCTGGGCTACACCTTC
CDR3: CASSGPAGLGYTF

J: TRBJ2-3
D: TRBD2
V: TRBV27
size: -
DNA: TGTGCCAGCAGTTCAGCTAGCGGGAGGGATAGCACAGATACGCAGTATTTT
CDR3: CASSSASGRDSTDTQYF

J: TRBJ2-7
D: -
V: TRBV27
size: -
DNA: TGTGCCAGCAGTCCTAACGGGAAGACCTACGAGCAGTACTTC
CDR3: CASSPNGKTYEQYF

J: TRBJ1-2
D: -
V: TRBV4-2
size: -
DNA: TGTGCCAGCAGACAAATGCAGAGAGAGGCGAACTATGGCTACACCTTC
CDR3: CASRQMQREANYGYTF

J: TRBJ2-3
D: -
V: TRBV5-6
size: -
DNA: TGTGCCAGCAGCTTCTTTTCTGGGGCTGGGACAGATACGCAGTATTTT
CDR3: CASSFFSGAGTDTQYF

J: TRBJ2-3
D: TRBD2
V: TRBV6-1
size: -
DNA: TGTGCCAGCAGTGAACTGGGCGGACTAGCGGCTAGCACAGATACGCAGTATTTT
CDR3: CASSELGGLAASTDTQYF

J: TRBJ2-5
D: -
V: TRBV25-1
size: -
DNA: TGTGCCAGCAGGCCTGGGGCTACCGAGACCCAGTACTTC
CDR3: CASRPGATETQYF

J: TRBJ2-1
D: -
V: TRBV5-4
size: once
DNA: TGTGCCAGCAGAATGAGCTCCTACAATGAGCAGTTCTTC
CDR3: CASRMSSYNEQFF

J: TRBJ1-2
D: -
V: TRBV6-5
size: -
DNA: TGTGCCAGCAGTTACGGGGGCTTGAATGGCTACACCTTC
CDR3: CASSYGGLNGYTF

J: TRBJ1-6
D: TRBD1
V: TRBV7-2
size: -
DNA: TGTGCCAGCAGCTTAGAAGGACAGGGGGGAGCACCCCTCCACTTT
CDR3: CASSLEGQGGAPLHF

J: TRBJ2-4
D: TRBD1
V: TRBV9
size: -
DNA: TGTGCCAGCAGCGTAGCGGGACAGGGGGGAAACATTCAGTACTTC
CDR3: CASSVAGQGGNIQYF

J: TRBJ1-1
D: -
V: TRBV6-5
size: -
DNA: TGTGCCACCGGGGGGGGCACTGAAGCTTTCTTT
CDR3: CATGGGTEAFF

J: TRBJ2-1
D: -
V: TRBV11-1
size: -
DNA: TGTGCCAGCAGCGGGGCTCGACTTACTCGGGATGAGCAGTTCTTC
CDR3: CASSGARLTRDEQFF

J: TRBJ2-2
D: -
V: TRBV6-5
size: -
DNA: TGTGCCAGCAGTTACACAGCCACCGGGGAGCTGTTTTTT
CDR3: CASSYTATGELFF

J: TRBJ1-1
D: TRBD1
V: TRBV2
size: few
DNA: TGTGCCAGCAGACCGGGACAGGGACAAGCTTTCTTT
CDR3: CASRPGQGQAFF

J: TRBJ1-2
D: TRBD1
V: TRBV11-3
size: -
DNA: TGTGCCAGCAGCTTCCCAGGGACAGGGGACTATGGCTACACCTTC
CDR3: CASSFPGTGDYGYTF

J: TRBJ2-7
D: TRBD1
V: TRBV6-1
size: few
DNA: TGTGCCAGCAGTGTGCACAGGGGGGCCTACGAGCAGTACTTC
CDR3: CASSVHRGAYEQYF

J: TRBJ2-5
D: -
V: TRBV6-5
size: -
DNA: TGTGCCAGCAGTGCGAACAGAAATCAAGAGACCCAGTACTTC
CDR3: CASSANRNQETQYF

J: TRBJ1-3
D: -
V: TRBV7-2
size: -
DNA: TGTGCCAGCAGCTTAGCGTCGGGAGACCAGAGCTCTGGAAACACCATATATTTT
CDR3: CASSLASGDQSSGNTIYF

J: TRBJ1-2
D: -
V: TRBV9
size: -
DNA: TGTGCCAGCAGCGTGTCTTCCGAGACAACTGGCTACACCTTC
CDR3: CASSVSSETTGYTF

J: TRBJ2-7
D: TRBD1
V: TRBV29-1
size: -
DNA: TGCAGCGTCGGGACAGACTACGAGCAGTACTTC
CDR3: CSVGTDYEQYF

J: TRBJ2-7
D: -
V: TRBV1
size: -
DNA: TGCACCAGCAGCCAGGGGCGGGAAGTCTACGAGCAGTACTTC
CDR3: CTSSQGREVYEQYF

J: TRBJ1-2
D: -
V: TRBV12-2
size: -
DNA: TGTGCAAGTCGCTTCGGGACAGGGGGTGGCTACACCTTC
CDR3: CASRFGTGGGYTF

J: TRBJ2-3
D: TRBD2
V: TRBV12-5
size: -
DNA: TGTGCTAGTGGTTCGGGACTAGCGGGGGATACGCAGTATTTT
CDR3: CASGSGLAGDTQYF

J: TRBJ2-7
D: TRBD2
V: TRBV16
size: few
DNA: TGTGCCAGCCGTGGGCGGGGGTACGAGCAGTACTTC
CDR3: CASRGRGYEQYF

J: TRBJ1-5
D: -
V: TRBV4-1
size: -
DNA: TGCGCCAGCAGCCAAGAAGCCAGGGATCAGCCCCAGCATTTT
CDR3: CASSQEARDQPQHF

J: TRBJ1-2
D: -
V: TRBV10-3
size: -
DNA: TGTGCCATCAGTGTTCGGGGAGACTATGGCTACACCTTC
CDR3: CAISVRGDYGYTF

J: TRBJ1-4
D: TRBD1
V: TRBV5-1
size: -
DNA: TGCGCCAGCAGCACCGGGACAGGGAGGTCAAGAAGTCTGTATGCAACTAATGAAAAACTGTTTTTT
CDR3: CASSTGTGRSRSLYATNEKLFF

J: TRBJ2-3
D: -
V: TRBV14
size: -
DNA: TGTGCCAGCAGCCAAGCGTCTACCTATGGAGATACGCAGTATTTT
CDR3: CASSQASTYGDTQYF

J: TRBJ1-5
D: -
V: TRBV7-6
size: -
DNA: TGTGCCAGCAGCTTAGGCGGGCAGGGCAATCAGCCCCAGCATTTT
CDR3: CASSLGGQGNQPQHF

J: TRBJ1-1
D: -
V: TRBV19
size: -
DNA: TGTGCCAGTAGTACGCTTACTCGTAACACTGAAGCTTTCTTT
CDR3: CASSTLTRNTEAFF

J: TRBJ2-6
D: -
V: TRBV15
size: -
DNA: TGTGCCACCAGCAGACAGGGGTCTGGGGCCAACGTCCTGACTTTC
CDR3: CATSRQGSGANVLTF

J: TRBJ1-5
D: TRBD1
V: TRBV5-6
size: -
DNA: TGTGCCAGCAGCCGAGGACAGGGCTGGAATCAGCCCCAGAATTTT
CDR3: CASSRGQGWNQPQNF

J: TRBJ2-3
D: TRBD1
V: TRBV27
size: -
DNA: TGTGCCAGCAGTTTACGGACAGGGGTGGGTCCAGATACGCAGTATTTT
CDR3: CASSLRTGVGPDTQYF

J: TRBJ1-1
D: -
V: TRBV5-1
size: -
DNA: TGCGCCAGCAGCTTGATGGGGGGGCAGGGCACTGAAGCTTTCTTT
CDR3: CASSLMGGQGTEAFF

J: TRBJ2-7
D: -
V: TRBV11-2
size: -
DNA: TGTGCCAGCAGCTTAAACAGGCTCCACGAGCAGTACTTC
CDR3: CASSLNRLHEQYF